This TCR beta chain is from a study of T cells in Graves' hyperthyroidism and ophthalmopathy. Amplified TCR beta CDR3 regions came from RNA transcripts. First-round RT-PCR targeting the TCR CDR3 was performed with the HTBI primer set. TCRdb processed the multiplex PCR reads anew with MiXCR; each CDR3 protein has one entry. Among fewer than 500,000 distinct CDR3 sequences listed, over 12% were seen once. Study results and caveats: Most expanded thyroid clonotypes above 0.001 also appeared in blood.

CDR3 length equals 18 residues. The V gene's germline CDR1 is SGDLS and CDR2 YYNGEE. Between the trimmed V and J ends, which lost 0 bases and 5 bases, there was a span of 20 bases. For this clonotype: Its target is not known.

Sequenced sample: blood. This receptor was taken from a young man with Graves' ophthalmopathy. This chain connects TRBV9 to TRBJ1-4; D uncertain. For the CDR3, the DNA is TGTGCCAGCAGCGTAGTTCAGGAGACCGCAATCAACAATGAAAAACTGTTTTTT. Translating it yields CASSVVQETAINNEKLFF.